This T cell receptor beta chain appears in the sequencing data of a study of control samples from healthy donors and cancer patients. This CDR3 comprises 16 residues. Germline CDR1 reads KGHSH; CDR2 reads LQKENI. J gave up 10 bases and V 3 bases, and 11 bases lay outside the gene matches. Sequenced by immunoSEQ multiplex PCR; TCRdb stores in-frame clones only, minus some. The top ten hold roughly 0.8% of the sample, which has approximately 46,000 clones, about 92% seen once. This sequence originates from a man younger than 40 with colorectal cancer. Sample: PBMCs. The chain employs TRBV18 and TRBJ1-6, with 8 bases that match TRBD1. The CDR3 nucleotides read TGTGCCAGCTCACCCCAGGACAGGGCGGTTTTATCACCCCTCCACTTT. Its protein product is CASSPQDRAVLSPLHF.